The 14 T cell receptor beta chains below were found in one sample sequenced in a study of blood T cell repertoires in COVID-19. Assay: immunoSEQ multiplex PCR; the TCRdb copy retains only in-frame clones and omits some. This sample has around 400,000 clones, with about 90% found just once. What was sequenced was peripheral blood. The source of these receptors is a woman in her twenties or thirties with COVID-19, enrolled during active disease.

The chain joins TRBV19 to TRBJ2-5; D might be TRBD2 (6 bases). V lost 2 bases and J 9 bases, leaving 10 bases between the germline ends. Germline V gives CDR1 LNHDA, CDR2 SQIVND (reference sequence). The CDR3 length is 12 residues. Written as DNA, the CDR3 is TGTGCCAGTAGTATATCTAGCGCTCCCCAGTACTTC. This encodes CASSISSAPQYF.

The CDR3 DNA follows: TGCGCCAGCAGCTTGGGACAGGGAGATGAAAAACTGTTTTTT. Translation: CASSLGQGDEKLFF. The gene calls are TRBV5-1 and TRBJ1-4; 7 positions agree with TRBD1. The V segment lost 0 bases and the J segment 6 bases; nucleotides outside the gene matches: 2. Per the germline V gene, CDR1 is SGHRS and CDR2 is YFSETQ. The CDR3 is 14 residues long.

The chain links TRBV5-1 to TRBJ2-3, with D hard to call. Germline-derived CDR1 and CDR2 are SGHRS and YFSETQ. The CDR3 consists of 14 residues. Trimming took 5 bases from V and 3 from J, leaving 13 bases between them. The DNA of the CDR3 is TGCGCCAGCAGAAAGATCAGTTCTACAGATACGCAGTATTTT. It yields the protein CASRKISSTDTQYF.

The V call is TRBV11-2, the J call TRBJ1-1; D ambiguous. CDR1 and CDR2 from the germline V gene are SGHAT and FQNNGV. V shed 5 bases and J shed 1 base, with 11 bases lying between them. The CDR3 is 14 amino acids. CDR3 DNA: TGTGCCAGCAGCGCTCGAACACAGAACACTGAAGCTTTCTTT. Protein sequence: CASSARTQNTEAFF.

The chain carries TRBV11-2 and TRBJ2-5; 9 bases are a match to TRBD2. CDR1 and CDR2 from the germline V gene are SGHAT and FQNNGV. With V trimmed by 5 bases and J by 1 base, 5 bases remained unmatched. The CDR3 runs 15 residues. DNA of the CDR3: TGTGCCAGCAGCAGAAGACTAGCGGCCCAAGAGACCCAGTACTTC. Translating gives CASSRRLAAQETQYF.

CDR3 residues: CATSTDRRYTGELFF. CDR3 in DNA: TGTGCCACCAGCACTGACAGGAGGTACACCGGGGAGCTGTTTTTT. The chain is built from TRBV15 and TRBJ2-2, with D tentatively TRBD1 (6 bases). CDR3 length: 15 residues. From germline, CDR1 is LNHNV and CDR2 YYDKDF (reference sequence). V gave up 4 bases and J gave up 3 bases, with 12 bases separating them.

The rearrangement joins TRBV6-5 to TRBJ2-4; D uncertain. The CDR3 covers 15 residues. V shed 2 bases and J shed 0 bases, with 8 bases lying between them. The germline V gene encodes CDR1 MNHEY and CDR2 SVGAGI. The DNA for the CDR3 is TGTGCCAGCAGTTACAGCCGAATAGCCAAAAACATTCAGTACTTC. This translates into CASSYSRIAKNIQYF.

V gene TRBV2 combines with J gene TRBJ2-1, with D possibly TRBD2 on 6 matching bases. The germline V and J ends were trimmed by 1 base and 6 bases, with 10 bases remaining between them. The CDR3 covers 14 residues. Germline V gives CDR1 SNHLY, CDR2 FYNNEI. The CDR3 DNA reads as TGTGCCAGCAGTGAAGGCGGGATCGGCAATGAGCAGTTCTTC. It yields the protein CASSEGGIGNEQFF. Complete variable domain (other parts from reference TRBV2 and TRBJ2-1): EPEVTQTPSHQVTQMGQEVILRCVPISNHLYFYWYRQILGQKVEFLVSFYNNEISEKSEIFDDQFSVERPDGSNFTLKIRSTKLEDSAMYFCASSEGGIGNEQFFGPGTRLTVL.

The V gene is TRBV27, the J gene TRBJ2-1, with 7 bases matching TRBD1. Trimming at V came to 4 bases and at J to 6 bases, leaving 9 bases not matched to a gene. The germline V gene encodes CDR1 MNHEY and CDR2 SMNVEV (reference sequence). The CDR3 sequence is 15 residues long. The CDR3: CASSSSGTEANEQFF. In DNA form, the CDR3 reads TGTGCCAGCAGTTCCTCCGGGACAGAGGCCAATGAGCAGTTCTTC.

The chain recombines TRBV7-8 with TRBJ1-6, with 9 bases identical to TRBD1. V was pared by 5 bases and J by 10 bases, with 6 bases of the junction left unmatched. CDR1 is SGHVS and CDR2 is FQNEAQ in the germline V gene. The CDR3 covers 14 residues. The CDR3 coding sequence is TGTGCCAGCAGCAAGGGACAGGGCGAATCACCCCTCCACTTT. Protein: CASSKGQGESPLHF.

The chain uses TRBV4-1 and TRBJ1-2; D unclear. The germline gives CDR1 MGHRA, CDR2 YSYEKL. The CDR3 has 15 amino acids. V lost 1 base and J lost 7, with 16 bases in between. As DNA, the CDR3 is TGCGCCAGCAGCCAAGGCGTACAGCATCCCTCTGGCTACACCTTC. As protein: CASSQGVQHPSGYTF.

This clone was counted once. The CDR3 nucleotides read TGTGCCAGCAGCAAGGGGGACAGGGGACGCGACACCTTC. Amino acids: CASSKGDRGRDTF. V and J are TRBV28 and TRBJ1-2, with 10 bases identical to TRBD1. The CDR3 contains 13 residues. J gave up 12 bases and V 6 bases, and 10 bases lay outside the gene matches. Per the germline V gene, CDR1 is MDHEN and CDR2 is SYDVKM.

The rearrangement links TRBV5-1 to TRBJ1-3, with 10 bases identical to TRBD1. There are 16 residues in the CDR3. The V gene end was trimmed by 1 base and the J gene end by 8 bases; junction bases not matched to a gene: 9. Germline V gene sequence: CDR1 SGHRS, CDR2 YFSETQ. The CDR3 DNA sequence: TGCGCCAGCAGCTTGAGCCCCGGGACAGGGGTGTACACCATATATTTT. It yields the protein CASSLSPGTGVYTIYF.

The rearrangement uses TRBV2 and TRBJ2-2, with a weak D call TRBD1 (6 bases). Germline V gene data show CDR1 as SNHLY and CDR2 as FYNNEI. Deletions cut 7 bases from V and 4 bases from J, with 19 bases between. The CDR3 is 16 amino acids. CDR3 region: CASTEEAGAGTGELFF. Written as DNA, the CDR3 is TGTGCCAGCACCGAAGAGGCAGGGGCGGGCACCGGGGAGCTGTTTTTT. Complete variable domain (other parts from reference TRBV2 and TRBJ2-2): EPEVTQTPSHQVTQMGQEVILRCVPISNHLYFYWYRQILGQKVEFLVSFYNNEISEKSEIFDDQFSVERPDGSNFTLKIRSTKLEDSAMYFCASTEEAGAGTGELFFGEGSRLTVL.